The clone carrying this T cell receptor beta chain occurred many times. Its antigen remains unknown. This record comes from a study of CD8 T cells in ankylosing spondylitis. General study findings and limits: Clones linked to disease, bearing a CD8+ phenotype, were relatively rare in peripheral blood.

TCRdb re-derived calls from the 5' RACE reads in MiXCR, one entry per CDR3 protein. The sample lists about 250,000 distinct CDR3 sequences; 7% to 10% were seen once. Trimming cost V 5 bases and J 7 bases; bases outside gene matches: 5. This CDR3 comprises 14 residues. The sequencing sample was made of blood, either unsorted or a sorted T cell fraction (not recorded which). The clonotype originates from a female donor with ankylosing spondylitis or in good health (not recorded which). The chain employs TRBV12-3 or TRBV12-4 and TRBJ2-2; TRBD1 aligns across 9 bases. Here the CDR3 DNA reads TGTGCCAGCAGTAGGGGACAGGGAAGCGGGGAGCTGTTTTTT. It encodes CASSRGQGSGELFF.